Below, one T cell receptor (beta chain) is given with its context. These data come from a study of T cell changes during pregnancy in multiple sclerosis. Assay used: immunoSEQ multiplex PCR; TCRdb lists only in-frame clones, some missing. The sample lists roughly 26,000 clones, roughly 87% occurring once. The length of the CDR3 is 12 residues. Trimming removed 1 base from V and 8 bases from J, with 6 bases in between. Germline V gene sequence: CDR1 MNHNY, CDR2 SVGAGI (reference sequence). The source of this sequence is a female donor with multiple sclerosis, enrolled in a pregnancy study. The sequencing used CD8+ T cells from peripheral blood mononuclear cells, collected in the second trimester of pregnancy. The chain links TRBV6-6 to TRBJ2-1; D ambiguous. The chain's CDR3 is CASSYLRDEQFF. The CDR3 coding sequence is TGTGCCAGCAGTTACTTACGGGATGAGCAGTTCTTC.